Given below is one T cell receptor (beta chain) in context. The target antigen is unknown. This entry comes from a study of blood T cells in healthy people across ages. Overall study context: Per two T cells, template switching captured roughly one barcoded beta molecule.

The CDR3 sequence is 13 residues long. V was clipped by 4 bases and J by 6 bases; unmatched bases: 5. Germline CDR1 and CDR2: MNHEY and SVGEGT. Primed by a sample-barcoded 5' primer and a J-beta primer mix, a second PCR proceeded for roughly 7 to 11 cycles. Each cDNA molecule carried a tag from a template-switch adaptor that contained 12 random nucleotides. MiXCR was run by TCRdb on the 5' RACE reads, yielding one entry per CDR3 protein. The table has about 580,000 distinct CDR3 sequences, 40% to 55% seen once; the top ten hold 20% to 25%. Broader study findings: The percentage of naive T cells correlated strongly with TCR beta diversity. Changes in expanded clonotypes were possibly confounded, as the CMV status of donors was unknown.

This TCR was sampled from a man older than 75 in good health. Sequences were obtained from blood. The genes are TRBV6-2 or TRBV6-3 and TRBJ2-7, with 8 bases that match TRBD1. Here the CDR3 DNA reads TGTGCCAGCAGTTTCGCCGGGACAGGCGAGCAGTACTTC. This codes for CASSFAGTGEQYF.